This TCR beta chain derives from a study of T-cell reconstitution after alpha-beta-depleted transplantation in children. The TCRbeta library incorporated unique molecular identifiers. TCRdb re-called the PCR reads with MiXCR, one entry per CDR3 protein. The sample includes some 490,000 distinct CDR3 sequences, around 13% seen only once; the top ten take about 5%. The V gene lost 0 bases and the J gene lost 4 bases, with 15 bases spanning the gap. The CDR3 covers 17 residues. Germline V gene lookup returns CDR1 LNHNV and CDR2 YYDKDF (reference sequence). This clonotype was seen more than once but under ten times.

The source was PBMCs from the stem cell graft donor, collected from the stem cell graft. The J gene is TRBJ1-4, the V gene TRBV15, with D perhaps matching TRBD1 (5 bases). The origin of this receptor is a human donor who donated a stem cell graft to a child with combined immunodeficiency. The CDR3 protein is CATSRDGRGPHNEKLFF. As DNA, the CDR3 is TGTGCCACCAGCAGAGACGGGCGGGGACCCCATAATGAAAAACTGTTTTTT. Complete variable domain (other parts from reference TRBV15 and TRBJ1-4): DAMVIQNPRYQVTQFGKPVTLSCSQTLNHNVMYWYQQKSSQAPKLLFHYYDKDFNNEADTPDNFQSRRPNTSFCFLDIRSPGLGDTAMYLCATSRDGRGPHNEKLFFGSGTQLSVL.